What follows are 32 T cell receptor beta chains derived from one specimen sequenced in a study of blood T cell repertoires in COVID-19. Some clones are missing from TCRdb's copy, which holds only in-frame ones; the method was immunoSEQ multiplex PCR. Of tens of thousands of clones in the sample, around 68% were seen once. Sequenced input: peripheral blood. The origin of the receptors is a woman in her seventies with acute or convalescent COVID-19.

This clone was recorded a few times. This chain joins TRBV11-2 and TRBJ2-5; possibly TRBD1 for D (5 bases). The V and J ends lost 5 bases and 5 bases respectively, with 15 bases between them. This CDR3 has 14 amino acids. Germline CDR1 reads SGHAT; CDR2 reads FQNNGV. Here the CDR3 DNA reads TGTGCCAGCAGCCCAGACAGTCGCGGTGAGACCCAGTACTTC. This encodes CASSPDSRGETQYF. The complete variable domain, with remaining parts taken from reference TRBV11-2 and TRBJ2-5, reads EAGVAQSPRYKIIEKRQSVAFWCNPISGHATLYWYQQILGQGPKLLIQFQNNGVVDDSQLPKDRFSAERLKGVDSTLKIQPAKLEDSAVYLCASSPDSRGETQYFGPGTRLLVL.

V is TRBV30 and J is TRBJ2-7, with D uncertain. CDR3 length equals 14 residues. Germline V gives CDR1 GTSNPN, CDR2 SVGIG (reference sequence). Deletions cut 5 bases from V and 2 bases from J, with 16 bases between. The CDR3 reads CAWGFASATYEQYF. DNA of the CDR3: TGTGCCTGGGGCTTCGCATCCGCAACCTACGAGCAGTACTTC. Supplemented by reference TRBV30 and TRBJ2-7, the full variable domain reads SQTIHQWPATLVQPVGSPLSLECTVEGTSNPNLYWYRQAAGRGLQLLFYSVGIGQISSEVPQNLSASRPQDRQFILSSKKLLLSDSGFYLCAWGFASATYEQYFGPGTRLTVT.

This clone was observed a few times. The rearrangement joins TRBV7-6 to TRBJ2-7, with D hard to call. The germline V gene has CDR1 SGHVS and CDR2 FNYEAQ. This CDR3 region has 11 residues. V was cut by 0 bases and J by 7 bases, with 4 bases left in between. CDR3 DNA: TGTGCCAGCAGCTTAGCAGCTGAGCAGTACTTC. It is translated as CASSLAAEQYF.

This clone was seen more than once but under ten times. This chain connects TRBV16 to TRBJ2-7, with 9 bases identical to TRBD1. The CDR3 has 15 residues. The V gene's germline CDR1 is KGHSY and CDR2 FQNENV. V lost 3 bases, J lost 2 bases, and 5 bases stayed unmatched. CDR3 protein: CASSHSGQGTYEQYF. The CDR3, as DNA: TGTGCCAGCAGCCATTCCGGACAGGGGACCTACGAGCAGTACTTC.

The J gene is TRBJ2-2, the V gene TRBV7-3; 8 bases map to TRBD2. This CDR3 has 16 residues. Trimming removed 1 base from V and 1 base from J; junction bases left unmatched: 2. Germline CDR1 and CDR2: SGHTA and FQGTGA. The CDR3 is CASSLSLAGNTGELFF. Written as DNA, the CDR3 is TGTGCCAGCAGCTTAAGTCTAGCGGGGAACACCGGGGAGCTGTTTTTT.

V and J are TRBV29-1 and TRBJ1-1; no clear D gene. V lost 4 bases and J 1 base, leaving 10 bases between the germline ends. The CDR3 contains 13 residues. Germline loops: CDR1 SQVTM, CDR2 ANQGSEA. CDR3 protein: CSVAQISNTEAFF. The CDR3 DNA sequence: TGCAGCGTTGCTCAGATTTCGAACACTGAAGCTTTCTTT.

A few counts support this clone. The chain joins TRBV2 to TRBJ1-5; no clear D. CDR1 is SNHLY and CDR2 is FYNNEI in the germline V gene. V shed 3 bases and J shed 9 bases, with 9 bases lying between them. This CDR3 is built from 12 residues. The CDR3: CASSDRFTPQHF. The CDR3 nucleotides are TGTGCCAGCAGTGATAGATTCACGCCCCAGCATTTT.

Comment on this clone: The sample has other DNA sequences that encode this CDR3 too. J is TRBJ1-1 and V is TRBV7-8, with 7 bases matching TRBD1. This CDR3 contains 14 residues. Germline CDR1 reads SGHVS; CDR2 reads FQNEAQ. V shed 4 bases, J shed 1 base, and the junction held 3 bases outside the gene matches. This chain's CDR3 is CASSSRTGNTEAFF. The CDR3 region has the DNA TGTGCCAGCAGCTCCCGGACAGGGAACACTGAAGCTTTCTTT.

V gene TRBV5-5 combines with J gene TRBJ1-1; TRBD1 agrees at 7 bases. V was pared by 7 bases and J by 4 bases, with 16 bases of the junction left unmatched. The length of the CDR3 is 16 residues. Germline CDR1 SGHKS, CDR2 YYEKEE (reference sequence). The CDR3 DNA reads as TGTGCCAGCGAACTATCGACAGGGTCTGCGGGCACTGAAGCTTTCTTT. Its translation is CASELSTGSAGTEAFF.

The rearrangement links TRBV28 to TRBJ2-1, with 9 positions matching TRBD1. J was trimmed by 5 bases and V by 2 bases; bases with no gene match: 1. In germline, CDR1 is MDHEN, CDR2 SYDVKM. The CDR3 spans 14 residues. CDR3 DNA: TGTGCCAGCAGTTTAGGACAGGGGAACAATGAGCAGTTCTTC. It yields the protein CASSLGQGNNEQFF. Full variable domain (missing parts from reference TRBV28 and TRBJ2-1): DVKVTQSSRYLVKRTGEKVFLECVQDMDHENMFWYRQDPGLGLRLIYFSYDVKMKEKGDIPEGYSVSREKKERFSLILESASTNQTSMYLCASSLGQGNNEQFFGPGTRLTVL.

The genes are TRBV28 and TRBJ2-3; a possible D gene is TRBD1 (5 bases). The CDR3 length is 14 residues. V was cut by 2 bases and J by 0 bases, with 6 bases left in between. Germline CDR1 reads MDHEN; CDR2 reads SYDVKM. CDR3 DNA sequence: TGTGCCAGCAGTTTACAGGGAAGCACAGATACGCAGTATTTT. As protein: CASSLQGSTDTQYF.

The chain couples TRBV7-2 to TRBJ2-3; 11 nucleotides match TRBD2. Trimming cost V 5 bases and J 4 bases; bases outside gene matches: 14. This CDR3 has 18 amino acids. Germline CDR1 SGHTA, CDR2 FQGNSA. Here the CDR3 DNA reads TGTGCCAGCAGCCCCGGGGGGGTGACTAGCGGGACCTCAGATACGCAGTATTTT. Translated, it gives CASSPGGVTSGTSDTQYF.

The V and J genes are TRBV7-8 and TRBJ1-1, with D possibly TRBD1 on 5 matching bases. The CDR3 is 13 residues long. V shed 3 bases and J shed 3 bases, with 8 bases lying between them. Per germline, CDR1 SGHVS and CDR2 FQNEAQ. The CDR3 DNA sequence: TGTGCCAGCAGCTTTCAGGGTCACACTGAAGCTTTCTTT. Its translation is CASSFQGHTEAFF.

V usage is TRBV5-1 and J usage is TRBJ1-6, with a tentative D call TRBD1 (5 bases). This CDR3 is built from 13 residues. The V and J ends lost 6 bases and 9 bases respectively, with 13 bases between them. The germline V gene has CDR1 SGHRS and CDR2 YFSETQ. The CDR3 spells CASISRVGSPLHF. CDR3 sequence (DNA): TGCGCCAGCATCTCCAGGGTGGGTTCACCCCTCCACTTT.

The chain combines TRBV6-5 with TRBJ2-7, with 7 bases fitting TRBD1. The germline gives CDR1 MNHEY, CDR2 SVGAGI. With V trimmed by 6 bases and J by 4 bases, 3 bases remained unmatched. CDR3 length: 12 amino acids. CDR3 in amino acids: CASSRQGYEQYF. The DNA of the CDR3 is TGTGCCAGCAGCAGACAGGGTTACGAGCAGTACTTC.

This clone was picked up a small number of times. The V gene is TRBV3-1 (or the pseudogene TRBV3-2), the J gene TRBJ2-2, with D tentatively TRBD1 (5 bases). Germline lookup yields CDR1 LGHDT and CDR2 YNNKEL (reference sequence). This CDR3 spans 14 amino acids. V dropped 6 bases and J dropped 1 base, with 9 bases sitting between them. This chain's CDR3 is CASRLTGNTGELFF. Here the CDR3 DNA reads TGTGCCAGCAGACTCACAGGGAACACCGGGGAGCTGTTTTTT.

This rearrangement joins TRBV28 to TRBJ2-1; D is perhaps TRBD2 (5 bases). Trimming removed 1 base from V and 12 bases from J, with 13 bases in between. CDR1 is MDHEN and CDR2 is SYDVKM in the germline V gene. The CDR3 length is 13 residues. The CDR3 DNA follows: TGTGCCAGCAGTTTATACCGAGGTGGGAGGCAGTTCTTC. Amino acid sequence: CASSLYRGGRQFF.

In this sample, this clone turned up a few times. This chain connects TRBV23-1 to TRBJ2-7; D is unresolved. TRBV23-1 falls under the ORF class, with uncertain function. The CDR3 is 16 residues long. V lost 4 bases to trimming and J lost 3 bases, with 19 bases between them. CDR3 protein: CASSLSSPGGSYEQYF. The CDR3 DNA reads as TGCGCCAGCAGTCTATCTTCTCCCGGCGGAAGCTACGAGCAGTACTTC.

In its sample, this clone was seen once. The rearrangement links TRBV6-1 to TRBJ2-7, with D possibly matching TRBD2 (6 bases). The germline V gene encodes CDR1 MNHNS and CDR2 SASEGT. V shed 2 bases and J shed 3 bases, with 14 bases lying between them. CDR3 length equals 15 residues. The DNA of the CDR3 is TGTGCCAGCAGTGAACCAGGTCTAGCGAACTACGAGCAGTACTTC. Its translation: CASSEPGLANYEQYF.

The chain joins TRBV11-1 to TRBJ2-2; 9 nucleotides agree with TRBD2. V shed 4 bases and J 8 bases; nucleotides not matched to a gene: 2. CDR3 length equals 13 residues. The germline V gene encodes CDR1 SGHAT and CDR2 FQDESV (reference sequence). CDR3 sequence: CASSSGLAGELFF. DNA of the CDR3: TGTGCCAGCAGCTCGGGACTAGCAGGGGAGCTGTTTTTT.

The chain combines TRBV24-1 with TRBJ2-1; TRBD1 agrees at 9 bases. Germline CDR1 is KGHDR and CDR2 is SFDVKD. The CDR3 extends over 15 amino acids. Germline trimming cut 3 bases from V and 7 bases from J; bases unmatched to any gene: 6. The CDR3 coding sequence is TGTGCCACCAGTGATATGCACAGGGGGCGGAATGAGCAGTTCTTC. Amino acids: CATSDMHRGRNEQFF.

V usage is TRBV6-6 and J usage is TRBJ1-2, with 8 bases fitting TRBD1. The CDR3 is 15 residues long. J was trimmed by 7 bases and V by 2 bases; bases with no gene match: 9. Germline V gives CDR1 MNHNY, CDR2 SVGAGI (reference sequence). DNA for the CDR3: TGTGCCAGCAGTTACACGGGACAGGCCGGAAGTGGCTACACCTTC. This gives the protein CASSYTGQAGSGYTF.

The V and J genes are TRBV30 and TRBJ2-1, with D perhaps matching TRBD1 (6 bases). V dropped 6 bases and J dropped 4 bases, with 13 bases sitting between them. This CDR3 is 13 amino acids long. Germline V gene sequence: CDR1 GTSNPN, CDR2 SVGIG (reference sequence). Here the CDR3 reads CACLRDTYNEQFF. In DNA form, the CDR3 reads TGTGCCTGCCTCCGGGACACTTACAATGAGCAGTTCTTC.

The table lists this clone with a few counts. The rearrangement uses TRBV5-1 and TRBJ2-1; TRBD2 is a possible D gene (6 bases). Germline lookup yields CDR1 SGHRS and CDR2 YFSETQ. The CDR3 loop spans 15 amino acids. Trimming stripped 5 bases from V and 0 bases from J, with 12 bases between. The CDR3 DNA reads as TGCGCCAGCAGTCCCACCGGGAGCTCCTACAATGAGCAGTTCTTC. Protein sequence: CASSPTGSSYNEQFF.

In nucleotides, the CDR3 is TGTGCCAGCAGCACCGCCAGGACAGGGGCCAGCGCGCAGTACTTC. Residues: CASSTARTGASAQYF. The genes are TRBV21-1 and TRBJ2-7; the table gives TRBD1 as D, unverified against the DNA. TRBV21-1 counts as a pseudogene. This CDR3 has 15 residues.

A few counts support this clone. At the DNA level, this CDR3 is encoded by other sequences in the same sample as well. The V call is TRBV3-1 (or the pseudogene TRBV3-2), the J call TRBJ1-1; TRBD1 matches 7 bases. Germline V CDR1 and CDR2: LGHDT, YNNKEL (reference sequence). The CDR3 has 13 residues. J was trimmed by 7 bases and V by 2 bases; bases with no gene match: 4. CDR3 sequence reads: CASSQTGTVEAFF. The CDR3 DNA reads TGTGCCAGCAGCCAAACCGGGACAGTTGAAGCTTTCTTT.

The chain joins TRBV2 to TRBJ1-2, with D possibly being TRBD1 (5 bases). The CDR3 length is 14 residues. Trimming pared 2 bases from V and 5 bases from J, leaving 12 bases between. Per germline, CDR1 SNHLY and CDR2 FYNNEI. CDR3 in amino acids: CASSEQGGRYGYTF. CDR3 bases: TGTGCCAGCAGTGAACAGGGAGGAAGGTATGGCTACACCTTC.

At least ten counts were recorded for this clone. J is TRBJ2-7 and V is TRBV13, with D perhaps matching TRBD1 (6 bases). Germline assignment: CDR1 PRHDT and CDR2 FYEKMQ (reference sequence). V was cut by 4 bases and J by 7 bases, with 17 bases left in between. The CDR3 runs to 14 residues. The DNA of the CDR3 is TGTGCCAGCAGCTCCAGGGGCCGACTGGGGGAGCAGTACTTC. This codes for CASSSRGRLGEQYF.

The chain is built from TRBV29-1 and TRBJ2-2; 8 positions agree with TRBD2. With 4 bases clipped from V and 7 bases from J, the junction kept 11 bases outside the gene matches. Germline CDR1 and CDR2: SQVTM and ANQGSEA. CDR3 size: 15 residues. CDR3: CSVGFAGGVVGELFF. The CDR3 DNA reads TGCAGCGTTGGGTTTGCGGGAGGCGTTGTCGGGGAGCTGTTTTTT.

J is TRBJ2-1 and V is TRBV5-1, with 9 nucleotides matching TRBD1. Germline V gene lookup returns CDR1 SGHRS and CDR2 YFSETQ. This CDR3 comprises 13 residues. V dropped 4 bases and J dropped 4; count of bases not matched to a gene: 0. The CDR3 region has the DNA TGCGCCAGCAGCGGACAGGGGTACAATGAGCAGTTCTTC. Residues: CASSGQGYNEQFF.

Written as DNA, the CDR3 is TGTGCCAGCAGCCAGGGGACAGGGGACAATGAGCAGTTCTTC. Protein: CASSQGTGDNEQFF. The chain recombines TRBV3-1 (or the pseudogene TRBV3-2) with TRBJ2-1; 10 nucleotides line up with TRBD1. V lost 3 bases, J lost 5 bases, and 1 base stayed unmatched. Germline loops: CDR1 LGHDT, CDR2 YNNKEL (reference sequence). CDR3 length: 14 residues.

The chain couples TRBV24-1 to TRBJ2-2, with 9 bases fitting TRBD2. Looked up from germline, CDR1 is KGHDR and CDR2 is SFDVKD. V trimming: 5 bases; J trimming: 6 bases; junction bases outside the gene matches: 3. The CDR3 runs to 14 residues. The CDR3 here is CATSGSSGAGELFF. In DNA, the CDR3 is TGTGCCACCAGTGGCTCTAGCGGGGCCGGGGAGCTGTTTTTT.